This T cell receptor (beta chain) came from a study of blood T cell repertoires in COVID-19. Study-wide background: Material from acute and convalescent COVID-19 was sourced from the United States, Italy and Spain. Sample material is recorded as cDNA or gDNA derived from T cells, B-cell-depleted T cells, or PBMCs.

Germline V gene lookup returns CDR1 LGHDT and CDR2 YNNKEL (reference sequence). The CDR3 sequence is 13 residues long. The germline V and J ends were trimmed by 2 bases and 6 bases, with 10 bases remaining between them. Authors' data handling: Reference gene primer amplification yielded estimated nucleated cell counts. This table comes from immunoSEQ multiplex PCR, and its TCRdb copy is limited to in-frame clones, with some not included. V and J calls plus clone size are reproduced from that table; the DNA served to infer D and trimming. Here the sample spans more than 35,000 clones, around four fifths being singletons.

The receptor was isolated from a woman at least 80 years old with acute or convalescent COVID-19. Source material: peripheral blood. The chain combines TRBV3-1 (or the pseudogene TRBV3-2) with TRBJ2-5, with D possibly being TRBD1 (5 bases). The CDR3 loop reads CASSQFREQTQYF. In DNA form, the CDR3 reads TGTGCCAGCAGCCAATTCAGGGAACAGACCCAGTACTTC.